What follows is one T cell receptor beta chain and its context. Between the trimmed V and J ends, which lost 2 bases and 1 base, there was a span of 12 bases. CDR1 is SGHDT, CDR2 YYEEEE, per germline. The length of the CDR3 is 16 residues. The entry originates in a study of shared clonotypes between healthy human individuals. Partitioning of CD4+ cells yielded a CD45RA+ naive subset and a CD45RA-negative memory subset. Sequenced by immunoSEQ multiplex PCR; TCRdb stores in-frame clones only, minus some. There are over a million clones in the sample; approximately 98.5% occur only once, and roughly 0.35% lies in the top ten.

The source is a man aged 25-40 years in good health. Specimen: naive CD4+ T cells sorted from blood. Documented subset: CD45RA+ positively selected. The V call is TRBV5-6, the J call TRBJ2-2, with D perhaps TRBD1 or TRBD2 (5 bases each). In DNA, the CDR3 is TGTGCCAGCAGCTTCCTAGGGACGGTGAACACCGGGGAGCTGTTTTTT. This sequence encodes CASSFLGTVNTGELFF.